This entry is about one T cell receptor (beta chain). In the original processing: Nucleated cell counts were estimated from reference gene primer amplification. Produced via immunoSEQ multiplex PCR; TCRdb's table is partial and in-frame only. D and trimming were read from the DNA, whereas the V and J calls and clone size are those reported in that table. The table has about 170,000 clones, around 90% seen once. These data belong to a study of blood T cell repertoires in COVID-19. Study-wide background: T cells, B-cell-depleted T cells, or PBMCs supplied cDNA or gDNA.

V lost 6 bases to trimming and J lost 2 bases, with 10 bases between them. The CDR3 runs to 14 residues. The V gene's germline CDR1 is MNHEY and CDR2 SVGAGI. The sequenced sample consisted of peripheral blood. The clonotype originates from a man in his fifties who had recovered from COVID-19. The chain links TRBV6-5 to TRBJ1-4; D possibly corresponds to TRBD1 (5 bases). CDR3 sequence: CASSPGPTNEKLFF. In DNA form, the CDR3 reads TGTGCCAGCAGCCCAGGGCCCACTAATGAAAAACTGTTTTTT.